This note documents a single T cell receptor (beta chain) sequence. Its matching antigen is unknown. The sample belongs to a study of cytomegalovirus exposure and HLA in healthy donors. Study as a whole: Falling in the Caucasian-associated ancestry cluster were about four fifths of approximately 400 genotyped donors.

Healthy people donating bone marrow made up the donors. This CDR3 is built from 12 residues. In germline, CDR1 is SQVTM, CDR2 ANQGSEA. V lost 3 bases and J 6 bases, leaving 12 bases between the germline ends. Study observations and caveats: Later analysis associated a missense DCLRE1C variant with TCR beta V- and J-gene trimming. Cytomegalovirus association was assigned to about 150 TCR beta chains.

Researchers ran the PCR with 60 Vbeta and 13 Jbeta primers. Here immunoSEQ multiplex PCR was the method, and the copy in TCRdb shows in-frame clones only, minus some. The top ten clones hold under 2.5% of a sample with 100,000 to 150,000 clones, 15% of them seen once. The sequenced material came from PBMCs. This receptor was obtained from a woman between 18 and 29 years old in good health and CMV-seronegative. The rearrangement uses TRBV29-1 and TRBJ2-7, with a weak D call TRBD2 (5 bases). The CDR3 DNA sequence: TGCAGCGTTGATGAGAGGGTCCGCGAGCAGTACTTC. This gives the protein CSVDERVREQYF.